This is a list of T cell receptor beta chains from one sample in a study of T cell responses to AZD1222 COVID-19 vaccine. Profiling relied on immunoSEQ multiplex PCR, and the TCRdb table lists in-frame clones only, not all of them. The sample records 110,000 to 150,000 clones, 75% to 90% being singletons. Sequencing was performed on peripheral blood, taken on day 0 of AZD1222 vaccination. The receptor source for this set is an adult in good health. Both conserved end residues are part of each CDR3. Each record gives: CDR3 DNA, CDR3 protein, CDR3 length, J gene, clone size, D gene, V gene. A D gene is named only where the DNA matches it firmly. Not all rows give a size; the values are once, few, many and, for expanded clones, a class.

cdr3_nt: TGTGCCAGCAGCCAGGTGGGGGGGAGAGGCTTCAATGAGCAGTTCTTC
cdr3_aa: CASSQVGGRGFNEQFF
cdr3_length: 16
j_call: TRBJ2-1
clone_size: .
d_call: TRBD2
v_call: TRBV14

cdr3_nt: TGTGCCAGCAGCCGTCGATCTAGCGGGATAAGAGGCGAGCAGTACTTC
cdr3_aa: CASSRRSSGIRGEQYF
cdr3_length: 16
j_call: TRBJ2-7
clone_size: .
d_call: TRBD2
v_call: TRBV3-1/TRBV3-2

cdr3_nt: TGTGCCAGCAGCGGACGCTACGACGGAGGGCGAAGCACAGATACGCAGTATTTT
cdr3_aa: CASSGRYDGGRSTDTQYF
cdr3_length: 18
j_call: TRBJ2-3
clone_size: .
d_call: .
v_call: TRBV7-8

cdr3_nt: TGTGCCAGCAGCGACGCTGGACTAGCGAGGTACGAGCAGTACTTC
cdr3_aa: CASSDAGLARYEQYF
cdr3_length: 15
j_call: TRBJ2-7
clone_size: .
d_call: TRBD2
v_call: TRBV3-1/TRBV3-2

cdr3_nt: TGTGCCAGTAGTATAGTGGACAGGTCTATCTCTGGCTACACCTTC
cdr3_aa: CASSIVDRSISGYTF
cdr3_length: 15
j_call: TRBJ1-2
clone_size: .
d_call: TRBD1
v_call: TRBV19

cdr3_nt: TGTGCCAGCAGACTTGACTTGAGCTCCTACGAGCAGTACTTC
cdr3_aa: CASRLDLSSYEQYF
cdr3_length: 14
j_call: TRBJ2-7
clone_size: .
d_call: .
v_call: TRBV6-5

cdr3_nt: TGTGCCACCAGCAGAGGTGACAGGAATCAAGAGACCCAGTACTTC
cdr3_aa: CATSRGDRNQETQYF
cdr3_length: 15
j_call: TRBJ2-5
clone_size: .
d_call: .
v_call: TRBV15

cdr3_nt: TGTGCCAGCAGCTCGACCCCACTAGCGGGAGGCACAGATACGCAGTATTTT
cdr3_aa: CASSSTPLAGGTDTQYF
cdr3_length: 17
j_call: TRBJ2-3
clone_size: .
d_call: TRBD2
v_call: TRBV7-9

cdr3_nt: TGCAGCGGGGGCTCTAGCGGGGGGCTCAAGACCCAGTACTTC
cdr3_aa: CSGGSSGGLKTQYF
cdr3_length: 14
j_call: TRBJ2-5
clone_size: .
d_call: TRBD2
v_call: TRBV29-1

cdr3_nt: TGTGCCAGCTCACCACCGAACACCGGGGAGCTGTTTTTT
cdr3_aa: CASSPPNTGELFF
cdr3_length: 13
j_call: TRBJ2-2
clone_size: few
d_call: .
v_call: TRBV18

cdr3_nt: TGCGCCAGCAGCTGGTCTGCAGGAGGTACGCAGTATTTT
cdr3_aa: CASSWSAGGTQYF
cdr3_length: 13
j_call: TRBJ2-3
clone_size: .
d_call: .
v_call: TRBV5-1

cdr3_nt: TGTGCCAGCAGTCCACAGGGGGCTAGAGGCTACACCTTC
cdr3_aa: CASSPQGARGYTF
cdr3_length: 13
j_call: TRBJ1-2
clone_size: .
d_call: TRBD1
v_call: TRBV12-3/TRBV12-4

cdr3_nt: TGTGCCAGCAGCGGAGGGGCGGGGGGGCCCTCCTACGAGCAGTACTTC
cdr3_aa: CASSGGAGGPSYEQYF
cdr3_length: 16
j_call: TRBJ2-7
clone_size: .
d_call: TRBD2
v_call: TRBV9

cdr3_nt: TGTGCCAGCAGCTCCAGTCGGACGGACTCTGGAAACACCATATATTTT
cdr3_aa: CASSSSRTDSGNTIYF
cdr3_length: 16
j_call: TRBJ1-3
clone_size: .
d_call: .
v_call: TRBV7-2

cdr3_nt: TGTGCCAGCTCACCGGGGGGACAGGGGGCTGGGGAGCAGTTCTTC
cdr3_aa: CASSPGGQGAGEQFF
cdr3_length: 15
j_call: TRBJ2-1
clone_size: .
d_call: TRBD1
v_call: TRBV18

cdr3_nt: TGTGCCAGCAACAACCCCCAATCAGGGGGAACGTCCTACAATGAGCAGTTCTTC
cdr3_aa: CASNNPQSGGTSYNEQFF
cdr3_length: 18
j_call: TRBJ2-1
clone_size: .
d_call: TRBD1
v_call: TRBV7-9

cdr3_nt: TGCAGCTCATGGGCGCAGAACACAGATACGCAGTATTTT
cdr3_aa: CSSWAQNTDTQYF
cdr3_length: 13
j_call: TRBJ2-3
clone_size: .
d_call: .
v_call: TRBV29-1

cdr3_nt: TGTGCCACCAGCAGCCCAGACAGGGGAATTGAAAAACTGTTTTTT
cdr3_aa: CATSSPDRGIEKLFF
cdr3_length: 15
j_call: TRBJ1-4
clone_size: .
d_call: TRBD1
v_call: TRBV15

cdr3_nt: TGTGCCAGCAGGCCTCGTCGGACAGGAAACACTGAAGCTTTCTTT
cdr3_aa: CASRPRRTGNTEAFF
cdr3_length: 15
j_call: TRBJ1-1
clone_size: .
d_call: TRBD1
v_call: TRBV6-5

cdr3_nt: TGTGCCAGCAGCCAAGGGTGGCCTAGCGGGAGACCCTCCTACGAGCAGTACTTC
cdr3_aa: CASSQGWPSGRPSYEQYF
cdr3_length: 18
j_call: TRBJ2-7
clone_size: .
d_call: TRBD2
v_call: TRBV3-1/TRBV3-2

cdr3_nt: TGTGCCAGTAGCGTAGCCTCCGGAAACACCATATATTTT
cdr3_aa: CASSVASGNTIYF
cdr3_length: 13
j_call: TRBJ1-3
clone_size: once
d_call: .
v_call: TRBV19

cdr3_nt: TGCGCCAGCAGTGAGGGGGGGAGGGGATCGTTTTATGAGCAGTTCTTC
cdr3_aa: CASSEGGRGSFYEQFF
cdr3_length: 16
j_call: TRBJ2-1
clone_size: .
d_call: TRBD2
v_call: TRBV10-1

cdr3_nt: TGTGCCAGCAGCTTGCTAGTGGGGGGGCAGGACGAGCAGTACTTC
cdr3_aa: CASSLLVGGQDEQYF
cdr3_length: 15
j_call: TRBJ2-7
clone_size: .
d_call: .
v_call: TRBV11-2

cdr3_nt: TGCAGTGCGCGGGTTAACGATGGCTACACCTTC
cdr3_aa: CSARVNDGYTF
cdr3_length: 11
j_call: TRBJ1-2
clone_size: .
d_call: .
v_call: TRBV20-1

cdr3_nt: TGTGCCAGCAGGCGGGCCTCTAGCACAGATACGCAGTATTTT
cdr3_aa: CASRRASSTDTQYF
cdr3_length: 14
j_call: TRBJ2-3
clone_size: .
d_call: .
v_call: TRBV2

cdr3_nt: TGTGCCAGCAGCTTTGACCCCGGTTCCGATACTGAAGCTTTCTTT
cdr3_aa: CASSFDPGSDTEAFF
cdr3_length: 15
j_call: TRBJ1-1
clone_size: .
d_call: .
v_call: TRBV5-6

cdr3_nt: TGCGCCAGCAGCCAATTGGGGGTGGGCTACACCTTC
cdr3_aa: CASSQLGVGYTF
cdr3_length: 12
j_call: TRBJ1-2
clone_size: .
d_call: .
v_call: TRBV4-1

cdr3_nt: TGTGCCAGTAGTATAAGGGCGGCAGCGAGCTCCTACGAGCAGTACTTC
cdr3_aa: CASSIRAAASSYEQYF
cdr3_length: 16
j_call: TRBJ2-7
clone_size: once
d_call: .
v_call: TRBV19